The entry below gives a single T cell receptor (beta chain) sequence along with its context. The antigen remains undetermined. CD8+CD57+ cell expansion, shown by flow cytometry, had occurred in the patients selected for sequencing. Patients uniformly had severe acquired aplastic anemia. The blood sampling took place in patients who had so far received no therapy. The data originate from a study of CD8+CD57+ T cells in acquired aplastic anemia. General study results and limits: A set of 25 to 35 CD8+ CDR3 sequences was shared between patients and controls, and these sequences appeared highly expressed in patients.

The CDR3 sequence is 15 residues long. Trimming at V came to 2 bases and at J to 6 bases, leaving 3 bases not matched to a gene. From germline, CDR1 is MGHDK and CDR2 SYGVNS. Genomic DNA served as template for TCR beta VDJ and CDR3 profiling. TCRdb used MiXCR to reprocess the reads, holding one entry per CDR3 protein. Counted here are around 430,000 distinct CDR3 sequences, more than 25% occurring once; the ten biggest clones make up under 0.95%. The sequencing sample was made of sorted CD4+, CD8+, or CD8+CD57+ T cells (not recorded which) from PBMCs. V usage is TRBV25-1 and J usage is TRBJ1-6; TRBD1 matches 8 bases. The TCR was taken from a human donor with aplastic anemia. The CDR3 nucleotides read TGTGCCAGCAGTGAAACCCAGGGGGCTAATTCACCCCTCCACTTT. This sequence encodes CASSETQGANSPLHF. Variable domain in full (rest from reference TRBV25-1 and TRBJ1-6): EADIYQTPRYLVIGTGKKITLECSQTMGHDKMYWYQQDPGMELHLIHYSYGVNSTEKGDLSSESTVSRIRTEHFPLTLESARPSHTSQYLCASSETQGANSPLHFGNGTRLTVT.